This is a list of T cell receptor beta chains from one sample in a study of cytomegalovirus exposure and HLA in healthy donors. Profiling relied on immunoSEQ multiplex PCR, and the TCRdb table lists in-frame clones only, not all of them. This sample yields 190,000 or so clones, of which about four fifths are seen a single time; over 1.5% belongs to the top ten. Sequenced sample: PBMCs. The receptors stem from a man in his fifties in good health and CMV-seronegative. The CDR3 runs from the conserved cysteine through the conserved F or W. The D gene is left open where the match is weak. Rows give clone size only sometimes, using once, few, many, or a class for an expanded clone.

clone size: -
V gene: TRBV18
D gene: -
J gene: TRBJ2-4
CDR3 protein: CASSPPGASLIEYF
CDR3 DNA: TGTGCCAGCTCACCACCGGGAGCTAGCCTAATTGAGTACTTC

clone size: few
V gene: TRBV5-1
D gene: TRBD2
J gene: TRBJ2-3
CDR3 protein: CASSWQLAGALHSTDTQYF
CDR3 DNA: TGCGCCAGCAGCTGGCAGCTAGCGGGGGCTCTTCATAGCACAGATACGCAGTATTTT

clone size: few
V gene: TRBV20-1
D gene: -
J gene: TRBJ1-1
CDR3 protein: CSALPQQLAFF
CDR3 DNA: TGCAGTGCCCTACCCCAACAGTTGGCTTTCTTT

clone size: -
V gene: TRBV19
D gene: TRBD1
J gene: TRBJ2-7
CDR3 protein: CASSIAWDRVYEQYF
CDR3 DNA: TGTGCCAGTAGTATAGCCTGGGACAGAGTATACGAGCAGTACTTC

clone size: -
V gene: TRBV20-1
D gene: -
J gene: TRBJ2-2
CDR3 protein: CSARPSGELFF
CDR3 DNA: TGCAGTGCTAGACCCTCCGGGGAGCTGTTTTTT

clone size: -
V gene: TRBV6-1
D gene: TRBD1
J gene: TRBJ2-3
CDR3 protein: CASSGGRDRSTDTQYF
CDR3 DNA: TGTGCCAGCAGTGGAGGTAGGGACAGGAGCACAGATACGCAGTATTTT

clone size: -
V gene: TRBV30
D gene: TRBD1
J gene: TRBJ2-7
CDR3 protein: CAWSVRRTGTGRNYEQYF
CDR3 DNA: TGTGCCTGGAGTGTAAGGAGAACCGGGACAGGGAGGAACTACGAGCAGTACTTC

clone size: -
V gene: TRBV6-5
D gene: -
J gene: TRBJ1-5
CDR3 protein: CASSTAYSNQPQHF
CDR3 DNA: TGTGCCAGCAGTACAGCTTATAGCAATCAGCCCCAGCATTTT

clone size: -
V gene: TRBV7-3
D gene: -
J gene: TRBJ2-4
CDR3 protein: CASSLTVYGVWDIQYF
CDR3 DNA: TGTGCCAGCAGCTTAACGGTCTACGGGGTATGGGACATTCAGTACTTC

clone size: -
V gene: TRBV4-1
D gene: TRBD1
J gene: TRBJ2-7
CDR3 protein: CASSQGQGTAYEQYF
CDR3 DNA: TGCGCCAGCAGCCAGGGACAGGGGACCGCCTACGAGCAGTACTTC

clone size: once
V gene: TRBV2
D gene: TRBD1
J gene: TRBJ1-1
CDR3 protein: CASSARGPTEAFF
CDR3 DNA: TGTGCCAGCAGTGCGAGGGGGCCCACTGAAGCTTTCTTT

clone size: -
V gene: TRBV7-2
D gene: -
J gene: TRBJ1-5
CDR3 protein: CASSLGNTGLNQPQHF
CDR3 DNA: TGTGCCAGCAGCTTAGGGAACACAGGGCTCAATCAGCCCCAGCATTTT

clone size: -
V gene: TRBV9
D gene: TRBD1
J gene: TRBJ2-7
CDR3 protein: CAAKGQLSSYEQYF
CDR3 DNA: TGTGCCGCGAAGGGACAGCTGAGCTCCTACGAGCAGTACTTC